This passage covers 26 T cell receptor beta chains from one sample sequenced in a study of blood T cell repertoires in COVID-19. Libraries were prepared by immunoSEQ multiplex PCR; TCRdb keeps only in-frame clonotypes and omits some of them. The sample shows about 40,000 clones, 88% of them seen only once. Sequences were obtained from peripheral blood. The receptors derive from a human donor in a cohort sampled during active COVID-19.

The gene calls are TRBV10-3 and TRBJ2-3; D is possibly TRBD1 (5 bases). The ends were cut back, 3 bases at V and 0 bases at J, with 22 bases in the middle. Germline CDR1 is ENHRY and CDR2 is SYGVKD. The CDR3 extends over 19 amino acids. CDR3 sequence reads: CAISEQDRRKPSSTDTQYF. CDR3 nucleotides: TGTGCCATCAGTGAACAGGACCGACGTAAACCGTCTAGCACAGATACGCAGTATTTT.

V is TRBV4-1 and J is TRBJ1-5; 9 bases are shared with TRBD1. The CDR3 is 17 amino acids. V shed 1 base, J shed 7 bases, and the junction held 11 bases outside the gene matches. Germline V gene sequence: CDR1 MGHRA, CDR2 YSYEKL. CDR3: CASSQGPRQGVDQPQHF. DNA for the CDR3: TGCGCCAGCAGCCAAGGGCCCCGACAGGGGGTCGACCAGCCCCAGCATTTT.

CDR3 DNA: TGCGCCAGCAGCCTACCCTCCGGGACACCTTACGAGCAGTACTTC. Its translation: CASSLPSGTPYEQYF. V usage is TRBV5-1 and J usage is TRBJ2-7, with TRBD1 as a possible D gene (6 bases). The CDR3 runs 15 residues. Germline V gives CDR1 SGHRS, CDR2 YFSETQ. V was trimmed by 4 bases and J by 4 bases, leaving 18 bases between them. Complete variable domain (other parts from reference TRBV5-1 and TRBJ2-7): KAGVTQTPRYLIKTRGQQVTLSCSPISGHRSVSWYQQTPGQGLQFLFEYFSETQRNKGNFPGRFSGRQFSNSRSEMNVSTLELGDSALYLCASSLPSGTPYEQYFGPGTRLTVT.

The chain employs TRBV30 and TRBJ2-3; 8 bases fit TRBD1. The CDR3 consists of 16 residues. The V segment lost 2 bases and the J segment 2 bases; nucleotides outside the gene matches: 9. CDR1 and CDR2 from the germline V gene are GTSNPN and SVGIG (reference sequence). The CDR3 sequence is CAWSPWTGSLTDTQYF. The CDR3 DNA reads TGTGCCTGGAGTCCTTGGACAGGGAGTCTCACAGATACGCAGTATTTT.

The rearrangement uses TRBV7-2 and TRBJ2-7; D might be TRBD1 (6 bases). Germline V lookup: CDR1 SGHTA, CDR2 FQGNSA. This CDR3 has 15 amino acids. Between the trimmed V and J ends, which lost 5 bases and 1 base, there was a span of 15 bases. The CDR3 DNA reads as TGTGCCAGCAGCCCTCGGACAGCTACTTCCTACGAGCAGTACTTC. Translated: CASSPRTATSYEQYF.

This clone was recorded a few times. The chain employs TRBV5-4 and TRBJ2-3; possibly TRBD2 for D (6 bases). The V end lost 9 bases, the J end lost 4 bases, and 24 bases lay between the germline ends. The CDR3 loop spans 16 amino acids. Germline V gene data show CDR1 as SGHNT and CDR2 as YYREEE (reference sequence). The CDR3 sequence is CATGDLGPTIADTQYF. As DNA, the CDR3 is TGTGCCACCGGGGACTTGGGGCCTACTATCGCAGATACGCAGTATTTT.

This clone was counted a few times. The gene calls are TRBV7-9 and TRBJ1-2; maybe TRBD1 (5 bases). V was clipped by 3 bases and J by 9 bases, with 8 bases between them. The germline gives CDR1 SEHNR, CDR2 FQNEAQ (reference sequence). The CDR3 is 11 residues long. DNA of the CDR3: TGTGCCAGCAGCTTGACAGTCAGCTACACCTTC. Protein: CASSLTVSYTF. Combining the CDR3 with reference TRBV7-9 and TRBJ1-2 gives the whole variable domain DTGVSQNPRHKITKRGQNVTFRCDPISEHNRLYWYRQTLGQGPEFLTYFQNEAQLEKSRLLSDRFSAERPKGSFSTLEIQRTEQGDSAMYLCASSLTVSYTFGSGTRLTVV.

J is TRBJ2-7 and V is TRBV27; D might be TRBD1 (6 bases). CDR1 and CDR2 from the germline V gene are MNHEY and SMNVEV (reference sequence). The CDR3 covers 15 residues. V dropped 2 bases and J dropped 2 bases, with 13 bases sitting between them. The CDR3 protein is CASSLRSRGPYEQYF. CDR3 DNA: TGTGCCAGCAGTTTACGTTCCAGGGGACCCTACGAGCAGTACTTC.

This chain links TRBV7-3 with TRBJ2-2; tentatively, D is TRBD2 (7 bases). V lost 5 bases and J 6 bases, leaving 16 bases between the germline ends. The CDR3 totals 15 residues. Germline V lookup: CDR1 SGHTA, CDR2 FQGTGA. The CDR3 is CASSVGTGGPGELFF. DNA for the CDR3: TGTGCCAGCAGCGTAGGGACCGGGGGGCCCGGGGAGCTGTTTTTT.

Concerning this clone itself: Distinct nucleotide sequences in the sample also encode this CDR3. The chain is built from TRBV3-1 (or the pseudogene TRBV3-2) and TRBJ2-5; 8 bases agree with TRBD1. The germline CDR1 and CDR2 sequences are LGHDT and YNNKEL (reference sequence). CDR3 size: 14 residues. V trimming: 4 bases; J trimming: 5 bases; junction bases outside the gene matches: 6. CDR3 in DNA: TGTGCCAGCAGCCCGTCAGGGGGCGGCGAGACCCAGTACTTC. Protein sequence: CASSPSGGGETQYF.

This clone was seen once. V usage is TRBV6-5 and J usage is TRBJ1-2, with D maybe TRBD1 (5 bases). Between the trimmed V and J ends, which lost 7 bases and 3 bases, there was a span of 15 bases. Germline V gene data show CDR1 as MNHEY and CDR2 as SVGAGI. The CDR3 has 14 residues. The CDR3 loop reads CASTKRGGDYGYTF. CDR3 nucleotides: TGTGCCAGCACCAAACGGGGAGGGGACTATGGCTACACCTTC.

This clone occurred once. The V gene is TRBV7-9, the J gene TRBJ2-7, with D maybe TRBD1 (5 bases). The CDR3 is 13 residues long. Looked up from germline, CDR1 is SEHNR and CDR2 is FQNEAQ (reference sequence). Trimming removed 4 bases from V and 0 bases from J, with 7 bases in between. This chain's CDR3 is CASSSTVSYEQYF. The CDR3 DNA reads TGTGCCAGCAGCTCGACAGTCTCCTACGAGCAGTACTTC.

This chain connects TRBV12-3 or TRBV12-4 to TRBJ1-1; 7 bases align to TRBD1. With 6 bases clipped from V and 5 bases from J, the junction kept 6 bases outside the gene matches. This CDR3 contains 13 residues. The CDR3 here is CASSPGTVTEAFF. In DNA form, the CDR3 reads TGTGCCAGCAGCCCAGGGACAGTGACTGAAGCTTTCTTT.

This clone was counted a few times. The chain recombines TRBV5-4 with TRBJ1-5; D remains unclear. The V end lost 0 bases, the J end lost 6 bases, and 10 bases lay between the germline ends. CDR1 is SGHNT and CDR2 is YYREEE in the germline V gene (reference sequence). The CDR3 is made up of 14 amino acids. The CDR3 DNA reads TGTGCCAGCAGCTTGGGGGCGGGAGGTCAGCCCCAGCATTTT. This encodes CASSLGAGGQPQHF.

The chain uses TRBV5-4 and TRBJ2-2, with 9 nucleotides matching TRBD2. Germline V CDR1 and CDR2: SGHNT, YYREEE (reference sequence). The trim removed 4 bases at V and 2 bases at J, leaving 6 bases unmatched. This CDR3 is 16 amino acids long. CDR3 nucleotides: TGTGCCAGCAGCCACGGGACTAGCAGAAACACCGGGGAGCTGTTTTTT. It is translated as CASSHGTSRNTGELFF.

The rearrangement joins TRBV2 to TRBJ1-5; unclear D gene. Germline assignment: CDR1 SNHLY and CDR2 FYNNEI. The CDR3 totals 17 residues. The V end lost 6 bases, the J end lost 3 bases, and 21 bases lay between the germline ends. The CDR3 sequence: CASSLAQLGGINQPQHF. The CDR3, as DNA: TGTGCCAGCAGCCTAGCCCAACTAGGAGGGATCAATCAGCCCCAGCATTTT.

This chain joins TRBV12-5 and TRBJ2-1, with 10 bases identical to TRBD2. Germline V gene lookup returns CDR1 LGHNT and CDR2 FRNRAP. This CDR3 has 17 residues. V shed 6 bases, J shed 4 bases, and the junction held 12 bases outside the gene matches. CDR3 in DNA: TGTGCTAGTGGCAGGGCCAGCGGGGGGGCGGCTTACAATGAGCAGTTCTTC. Protein: CASGRASGGAAYNEQFF.

The chain has TRBV15 and TRBJ1-5; TRBD1 might be the D (5 bases). The CDR3 sequence is 12 residues long. Germline CDR1 is LNHNV and CDR2 is YYDKDF (reference sequence). V was pared by 8 bases and J by 5 bases, with 10 bases between. This chain's CDR3 is CATSKGYQPQHF. The CDR3 DNA sequence: TGTGCCACCTCTAAGGGGTATCAGCCCCAGCATTTT.

V usage is TRBV9 and J usage is TRBJ1-2; D is undetermined. V was cut by 0 bases and J by 0 bases, with 6 bases left in between. In germline, CDR1 is SGDLS, CDR2 YYNGEE. CDR3 length: 14 residues. This chain's CDR3 is CASSVDGTNYGYTF. The CDR3 DNA is TGTGCCAGCAGCGTAGACGGGACTAACTATGGCTACACCTTC.

This chain uses TRBV18 with TRBJ1-1; D is possibly TRBD1 (5 bases). The CDR3 length is 14 residues. Per the germline V gene, CDR1 is KGHSH and CDR2 is LQKENI. V lost 2 bases and J 0 bases, leaving 7 bases between the germline ends. The CDR3 reads CASSPDRLNTEAFF. The CDR3, as DNA: TGTGCCAGCTCACCAGACAGATTGAACACTGAAGCTTTCTTT.

The rearrangement links TRBV5-4 to TRBJ1-6; D gene uncertain. V was trimmed by 3 bases and J by 1 base, leaving 11 bases between them. CDR1 and CDR2 from the germline V gene are SGHNT and YYREEE (reference sequence). The CDR3 runs 16 residues. The CDR3 reads CASSSPTESYNSPLHF. The CDR3 nucleotides read TGTGCCAGCAGCTCCCCAACAGAGTCCTATAATTCACCCCTCCACTTT.

The chain carries TRBV30 and TRBJ1-6; TRBD1 matches at 7 bases. This CDR3 is built from 13 residues. After removal of 3 bases from V and 9 bases from J, the junction contained 5 bases not matched to a gene. Germline lookup yields CDR1 GTSNPN and CDR2 SVGIG (reference sequence). The CDR3 loop reads CAWRIDRASPLHF. The CDR3 bases are TGTGCCTGGAGGATAGACAGGGCTTCACCCCTCCACTTT.

The chain joins TRBV19 to TRBJ2-7; D might be TRBD2 (5 bases). The V and J ends lost 6 bases and 2 bases respectively, with 14 bases between them. There are 14 residues in the CDR3. Germline CDR1 reads LNHDA; CDR2 reads SQIVND (reference sequence). The chain's CDR3 is CASSLREATYEQYF. The CDR3 DNA sequence: TGTGCCAGTAGCCTCCGGGAAGCAACCTACGAGCAGTACTTC.

The chain recombines TRBV29-1 with TRBJ1-1; 7 nucleotides agree with TRBD1. Germline lookup yields CDR1 SQVTM and CDR2 ANQGSEA. CDR3 length equals 13 residues. After removal of 4 bases from V and 3 bases from J, the junction contained 5 bases not matched to a gene. The CDR3 is CSVGQGGDTEAFF. The CDR3 coding sequence is TGCAGCGTTGGACAGGGTGGCGACACTGAAGCTTTCTTT.

The chain links TRBV7-2 to TRBJ1-5; 9 nucleotides line up with TRBD1. Germline V gives CDR1 SGHTA, CDR2 FQGNSA. The J segment lost 0 bases and the V segment lost 5 bases, leaving 5 bases of the junction unmatched. This CDR3 is 16 amino acids long. The CDR3, as DNA: TGTGCCAGCAGCCCGGGGACAGGGATTAGCAATCAGCCCCAGCATTTT. Protein sequence: CASSPGTGISNQPQHF. Together with reference TRBV7-2 and TRBJ1-5, the CDR3 gives the full variable domain: GAGVSQSPSNKVTEKGKDVELRCDPISGHTALYWYRQSLGQGLEFLIYFQGNSAPDKSGLPSDRFSAERTGGSVSTLTIQRTQQEDSAVYLCASSPGTGISNQPQHFGDGTRLSIL.

The V call is TRBV25-1, the J call TRBJ2-5; 9 bases agree with TRBD1. CDR3 length equals 15 residues. Germline V gene data show CDR1 as MGHDK and CDR2 as SYGVNS. V shed 4 bases, J shed 5 bases, and the junction held 8 bases outside the gene matches. CDR3 nucleotides: TGTGCCAGCAGTGGAACAGGACAGGGGTCGGAGACCCAGTACTTC. This sequence encodes CASSGTGQGSETQYF.